This note documents a single T cell receptor beta chain sequence. In the original processing: Amplifying reference gene primers gave estimates of nucleated cell counts. Profiled with immunoSEQ multiplex PCR; TCRdb holds only in-frame clones, not every one. V and J calls and clone size come straight from that table; D and trimming were deduced from the DNA. The sample lists nearly 60,000 clones; around 90% were seen once. This specimen comes from a study of blood T cell repertoires in COVID-19. Background on the study: The origin of the acute and convalescent COVID-19 samples was the United States, Italy and Spain. PBMCs, B-cell-depleted T cells, or T cells provided the cDNA or gDNA that made up the material.

The CDR3 extends over 14 amino acids. Germline lookup yields CDR1 MNHEY and CDR2 SVGAGI. V was shortened by 6 bases and J by 10 bases, with 22 bases between the two germline ends. This sequence originates from a man in his sixties with active COVID-19. The sequenced sample consisted of peripheral blood. The V and J genes are TRBV6-5 and TRBJ2-7; possible D gene TRBD2, 6 bases. The CDR3 region has the DNA TGTGCCAGCAGCATTGGGCAGGGAGGTGGGGGACAGTACTTC. Translating it yields CASSIGQGGGGQYF.